This T cell receptor (beta chain) derives from a study of blood T cell repertoires in COVID-19. Whole-study context: Samples taken during acute and convalescent COVID-19 were collected in the United States, Italy and Spain.

In germline, CDR1 is LGHDT, CDR2 YNNKEL (reference sequence). The CDR3 extends over 12 amino acids. V was shortened by 4 bases and J by 8 bases, with 9 bases between the two germline ends. Under the authors' procedure: Cell counts per sample came from amplifying reference gene primers. TCRdb's copy holds only in-frame clones and misses some; the assay was immunoSEQ multiplex PCR. V, J and clone size are taken as reported in that table, and D and trimming were inferred from the DNA itself. The sample has approximately 24,000 clones, around 87% seen once. The origin of this receptor is a man aged 45 to 65 with active COVID-19. The chain combines TRBV3-1 (or the pseudogene TRBV3-2) with TRBJ2-1; D is unclear. Sequenced sample: peripheral blood. The CDR3 DNA sequence: TGTGCCAGCAGCCTCATAGTCGATGAGCAGTTCTTC. Protein sequence: CASSLIVDEQFF.